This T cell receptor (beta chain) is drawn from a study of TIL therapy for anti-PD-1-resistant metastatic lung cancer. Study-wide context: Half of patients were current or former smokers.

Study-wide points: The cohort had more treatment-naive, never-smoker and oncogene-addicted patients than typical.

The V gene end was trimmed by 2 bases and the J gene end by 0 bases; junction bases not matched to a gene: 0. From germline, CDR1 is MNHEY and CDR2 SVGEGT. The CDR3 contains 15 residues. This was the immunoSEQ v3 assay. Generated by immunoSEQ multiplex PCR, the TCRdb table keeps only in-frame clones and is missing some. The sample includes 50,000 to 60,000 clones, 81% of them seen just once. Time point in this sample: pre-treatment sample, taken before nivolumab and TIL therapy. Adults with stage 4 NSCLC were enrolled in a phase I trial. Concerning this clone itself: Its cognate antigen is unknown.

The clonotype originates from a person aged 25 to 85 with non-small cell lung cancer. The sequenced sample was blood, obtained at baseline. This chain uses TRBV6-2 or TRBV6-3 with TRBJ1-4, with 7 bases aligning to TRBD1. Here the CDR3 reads CASSYGTATNEKLFF. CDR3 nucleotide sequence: TGTGCCAGCAGTTACGGGACAGCAACTAATGAAAAACTGTTTTTT.